Presented here are 18 T cell receptor beta chains from one specimen sequenced in a study of cytomegalovirus exposure and HLA in healthy donors. Primers: 60 Vbeta forward and 13 Jbeta reverse. This table comes from immunoSEQ multiplex PCR, and its TCRdb copy is limited to in-frame clones, with some not included. The sample lists fewer than 150,000 clones; more than 70% were seen once. Sequencing input: PBMCs. All receptors come from a woman younger than 45 in good health and CMV-seropositive.

The sample holds one count of this clone. This chain joins TRBV6-1 and TRBJ1-5; D is perhaps TRBD1 (6 bases). The CDR3 has 17 residues. V lost 0 bases, J lost 0 bases, and 12 bases lay in between. Germline CDR1 reads MNHNS; CDR2 reads SASEGT. The CDR3 region has the DNA TGTGCCAGCAGTGAAGCGCTCGCAGGGGCTAGCAATCAGCCCCAGCATTTT. Protein: CASSEALAGASNQPQHF.

The CDR3 here is CASSPQPTVLVFF. DNA for the CDR3: TGTGCCAGCAGTCCCCAACCGACAGTCCTCGTCTTCTTC. V and J are TRBV6-1 and TRBJ2-1; possible D gene TRBD1, 5 bases. CDR1 MNHNS and CDR2 SASEGT come from the germline V gene. V shed 5 bases and J shed 16 bases, with 21 bases lying between them. This CDR3 comprises 13 residues.

The rearrangement links TRBV5-1 to TRBJ1-3; 9 nucleotides match TRBD1. Trimming cost V 4 bases and J 1 base; bases outside gene matches: 3. Germline V gives CDR1 SGHRS, CDR2 YFSETQ. CDR3 length: 15 amino acids. This chain's CDR3 is CASSPGTGSGNTIYF. CDR3 in DNA: TGCGCCAGCAGCCCCGGGACAGGGTCTGGAAACACCATATATTTT.

This clone was detected a few times. DNA of the CDR3: TGTGCCGCGAGGCGTCTGGGGGGGCCAGCCTACGAGCAGTACTTC. Translating gives CAARRLGGPAYEQYF. This rearrangement joins TRBV6-6 to TRBJ2-7, with D tentatively TRBD2 (7 bases). Trimming took off 11 bases at V and 2 bases at J, with 22 bases between the two ends. Germline loops: CDR1 MNHNY, CDR2 SVGAGI (reference sequence). The CDR3 has 15 residues.

The chain recombines TRBV11-2 with TRBJ1-1; D is undetermined. Trimming pared 1 base from V and 5 bases from J, leaving 8 bases between. This CDR3 is 13 amino acids long. The germline V gene encodes CDR1 SGHAT and CDR2 FQNNGV. The CDR3, as DNA: TGTGCCAGCAGCTTAGGGGCTTGGACTGAAGCTTTCTTT. Translation: CASSLGAWTEAFF.

This clone was observed a single time. The chain links TRBV6-5 to TRBJ2-5, with 11 positions matching TRBD1. Looked up from germline, CDR1 is MNHEY and CDR2 is SVGAGI. V shed 2 bases, J shed 5 bases, and the junction held 7 bases outside the gene matches. The CDR3 extends over 16 amino acids. The DNA for the CDR3 is TGTGCCAGCAGTTACGGGACAGGGGGGAATCGGGAGACCCAGTACTTC. Its translation is CASSYGTGGNRETQYF.

The J gene is TRBJ1-3, the V gene TRBV27, with D uncertain. Trimming shortened V by 6 bases and J by 0 bases, and 9 bases separated the two germline ends. Germline-derived CDR1 and CDR2 are MNHEY and SMNVEV (reference sequence). The CDR3 consists of 14 residues. For the CDR3, the DNA is TGTGCCAGCAGAGGAGCTCTCTCTGGAAACACCATATATTTT. Residues: CASRGALSGNTIYF.

This clone appeared once. The rearrangement uses TRBV5-1 and TRBJ2-3; weak D call: TRBD2 (6 bases). V dropped 0 bases and J dropped 3 bases, with 8 bases sitting between them. The CDR3 is 14 amino acids. The germline CDR1 and CDR2 sequences are SGHRS and YFSETQ. This chain's CDR3 is CASSLGLVTDTQYF. The CDR3 DNA sequence: TGCGCCAGCAGCTTGGGACTAGTTACAGATACGCAGTATTTT.

The chain carries TRBV5-8 and TRBJ2-7; 7 positions match TRBD1. The CDR3 has 14 amino acids. The germline V gene has CDR1 SGHTS and CDR2 YDEGEE. V shed 5 bases and J 2 bases; nucleotides not matched to a gene: 7. Written as DNA, the CDR3 is TGTGCCAGCAGTCCTCGGGACAGCCCCTACGAGCAGTACTTC. It yields the protein CASSPRDSPYEQYF.

The V and J genes are TRBV29-1 and TRBJ1-2, with 11 bases lining up with TRBD1. The CDR3 length is 14 residues. The germline gives CDR1 SQVTM, CDR2 ANQGSEA. J gave up 11 bases and V 3 bases, and 11 bases lay outside the gene matches. The CDR3, as DNA: TGCAGCGTTGACGACAGCACAGGACAGGGGGCTTACACCTTC. Protein sequence: CSVDDSTGQGAYTF.

The CDR3, as DNA: TGTGCCTACGACAGGGGCTCGTTGAACACTGAAGCTTTCTTT. Residues: CAYDRGSLNTEAFF. The chain is built from TRBV30 and TRBJ1-1; 8 bases are a match to TRBD1. J was trimmed by 0 bases and V by 7 bases; bases with no gene match: 7. The length of the CDR3 is 14 residues. The germline V gene encodes CDR1 GTSNPN and CDR2 SVGIG (reference sequence).

V and J are TRBV5-6 and TRBJ1-1, with D maybe TRBD1 (5 bases). The germline V gene encodes CDR1 SGHDT and CDR2 YYEEEE. The CDR3 runs 13 residues. V dropped 3 bases and J dropped 5 bases, with 11 bases sitting between them. The CDR3, as DNA: TGTGCCAGCAGCTCAGGGTTGGGGACTGAAGCTTTCTTT. It specifies CASSSGLGTEAFF.

The rearrangement uses TRBV7-9 and TRBJ2-7; TRBD2 agrees at 8 bases. The J segment lost 1 base and the V segment lost 7 bases, leaving 15 bases of the junction unmatched. There are 17 residues in the CDR3. CDR1 is SEHNR, CDR2 FQNEAQ, per germline (reference sequence). The DNA for the CDR3 is TGTGCCAGCACCCCCCGGGAGGGCGGGGGGCAGTCCTACGAGCAGTACTTC. As protein: CASTPREGGGQSYEQYF.

The count of this clone is one. The chain links TRBV5-1 to TRBJ1-6; possibly TRBD1 for D (5 bases). Germline V gene lookup returns CDR1 SGHRS and CDR2 YFSETQ. The CDR3 covers 14 residues. Trimming removed 4 bases at V and 3 bases at J, with 8 bases between. The CDR3 coding sequence is TGCGCCAGCAGCCGTGACAGCTATAATTCACCCCTCCACTTT. This codes for CASSRDSYNSPLHF.

The chain employs TRBV6-1 and TRBJ1-5; possibly TRBD1 for D (6 bases). The V gene's germline CDR1 is MNHNS and CDR2 SASEGT. V lost 6 bases and J lost 3, with 12 bases in between. The CDR3 runs to 14 residues. The CDR3 DNA sequence: TGTGCCAGCAGCACAGGGAGTAACAATCAGCCCCAGCATTTT. Its translation is CASSTGSNNQPQHF.

The chain combines TRBV5-4 with TRBJ1-2; tentative D call: TRBD1 (5 bases). Trimming shortened V by 0 bases and J by 8 bases, and 11 bases separated the two germline ends. Germline CDR1 and CDR2: SGHNT and YYREEE (reference sequence). The CDR3 length is 13 residues. CDR3 bases: TGTGCCAGCAGCTTGGTGACAGAAAAGGGCTACACCTTC. Translating gives CASSLVTEKGYTF.

The V gene is TRBV6-1, the J gene TRBJ1-5; no definite D call. The ends were cut back, 0 bases at V and 7 bases at J, with 7 bases in the middle. Germline V gives CDR1 MNHNS, CDR2 SASEGT. This CDR3 region has 13 residues. Here the CDR3 reads CASSEAVQQPQHF. CDR3 nucleotide sequence: TGTGCCAGCAGTGAAGCTGTTCAGCAGCCCCAGCATTTT.

The rearrangement uses TRBV30 and TRBJ1-4; 8 bases fit TRBD1. The CDR3 extends over 15 amino acids. Germline trimming cut 2 bases from V and 1 base from J; bases unmatched to any gene: 3. CDR1 is GTSNPN and CDR2 is SVGIG in the germline V gene (reference sequence). The CDR3 spells CAWSLTGETNEKLFF. The CDR3 DNA is TGTGCCTGGAGTTTGACAGGGGAAACTAATGAAAAACTGTTTTTT. Full variable domain (missing parts from reference TRBV30 and TRBJ1-4): SQTIHQWPATLVQPVGSPLSLECTVEGTSNPNLYWYRQAAGRGLQLLFYSVGIGQISSEVPQNLSASRPQDRQFILSSKKLLLSDSGFYLCAWSLTGETNEKLFFGSGTQLSVL.